This TCR beta chain stems from a study of CD8 T cells in ankylosing spondylitis. Whole-study findings and limits: For ankylosing spondylitis blood, a TCR beta motif of eight or nine highly homologous variants appeared characteristic.

CDR1 and CDR2 from the germline V gene are LGHDT and YNNKEL (reference sequence). V was cut by 4 bases and J by 2 bases, with 21 bases left in between. The CDR3 totals 17 residues. MiXCR was run by TCRdb on the 5' RACE reads, yielding one entry per CDR3 protein. Here the sample spans over 450,000 distinct CDR3 sequences, roughly 13% being singletons. For this clonotype: Its antigen is as yet unknown.

Sequenced sample: blood, either unsorted or a sorted T cell fraction (not recorded which). The chain links TRBV3-1 to TRBJ2-7; tentative D call: TRBD2 (5 bases). The TCR was taken from a male donor with ankylosing spondylitis. CDR3 nucleotide sequence: TGTGCCAGCAGCCCTAGCCCTAGAGAAGGGAGAGCCTACGAGCAGTACTTC. Translated, it gives CASSPSPREGRAYEQYF.